This TCR beta chain originates from a study of cytomegalovirus exposure and HLA in healthy donors. Trimming removed 4 bases from V and 7 bases from J, with 15 bases in between. CDR3 length: 13 residues. CDR1 is SGHRS and CDR2 is YFSETQ in the germline V gene. In the PCR, 60 Vbeta and 13 Jbeta primers were used. Sequencing used immunoSEQ multiplex PCR; TCRdb keeps in-frame clones, though not all of them. The data show approximately 110,000 clones, and the top ten clones hold 0.59%. The J gene is TRBJ2-7, the V gene TRBV5-1, with D maybe TRBD2 (7 bases). Sequenced material: PBMCs. This receptor was taken from a man aged 50-59 years in good health and CMV-seronegative. The CDR3 spells CASSTFGGQEQYF. DNA of the CDR3: TGCGCCAGCAGCACCTTCGGGGGGCAGGAGCAGTACTTC.